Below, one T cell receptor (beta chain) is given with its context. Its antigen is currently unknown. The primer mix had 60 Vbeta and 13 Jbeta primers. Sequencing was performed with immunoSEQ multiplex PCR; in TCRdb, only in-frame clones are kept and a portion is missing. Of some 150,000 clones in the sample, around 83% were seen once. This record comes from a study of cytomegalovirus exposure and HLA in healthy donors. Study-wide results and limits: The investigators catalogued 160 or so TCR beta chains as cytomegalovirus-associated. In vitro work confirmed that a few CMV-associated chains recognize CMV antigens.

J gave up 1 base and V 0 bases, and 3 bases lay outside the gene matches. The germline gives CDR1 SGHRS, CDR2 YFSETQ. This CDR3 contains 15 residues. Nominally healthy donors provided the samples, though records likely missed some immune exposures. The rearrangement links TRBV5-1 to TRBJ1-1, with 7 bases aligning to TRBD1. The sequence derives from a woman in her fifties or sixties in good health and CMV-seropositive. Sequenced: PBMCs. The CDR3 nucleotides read TGCGCCAGCAGCTTGGTACAGGGGCCGAACACTGAAGCTTTCTTT. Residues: CASSLVQGPNTEAFF.